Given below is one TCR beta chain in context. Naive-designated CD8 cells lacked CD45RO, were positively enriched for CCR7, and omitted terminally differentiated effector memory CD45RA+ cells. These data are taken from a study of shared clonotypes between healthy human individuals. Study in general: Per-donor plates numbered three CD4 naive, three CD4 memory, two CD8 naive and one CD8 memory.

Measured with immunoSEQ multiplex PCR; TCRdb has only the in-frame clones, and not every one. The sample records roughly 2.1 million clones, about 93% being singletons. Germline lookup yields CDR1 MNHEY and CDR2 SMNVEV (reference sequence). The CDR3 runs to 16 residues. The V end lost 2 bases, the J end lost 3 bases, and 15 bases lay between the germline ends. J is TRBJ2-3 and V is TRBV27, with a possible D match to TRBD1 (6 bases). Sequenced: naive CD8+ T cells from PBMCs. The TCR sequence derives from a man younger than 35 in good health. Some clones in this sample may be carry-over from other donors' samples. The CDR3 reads CASSLRTELETDTQYF. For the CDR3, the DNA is TGTGCCAGCAGTTTACGGACAGAGCTCGAAACAGATACGCAGTATTTT.